This T cell receptor beta chain emerged from a study of blood T cell repertoires in COVID-19. In the study overall: Sample material is recorded as cDNA or gDNA derived from T cells, B-cell-depleted T cells, or PBMCs.

The V gene lost 3 bases and the J gene lost 6 bases, with 12 bases spanning the gap. From germline, CDR1 is LNHDA and CDR2 SQIVND (reference sequence). The CDR3 is 13 residues long. As processed by the authors: Using reference gene primer amplification, nucleated cell counts were estimated. This table comes from immunoSEQ multiplex PCR, and its TCRdb copy is limited to in-frame clones, with some not included. V and J calls and clone size are given by that table; D and trimming were obtained from the DNA. There are about 110,000 clones in the sample; over 70% occur only once, and around 4.2% lies in the top ten.

The receptor was isolated from a human donor in a cohort sampled during active or convalescent COVID-19. The V call is TRBV19, the J call TRBJ2-7; a weak D match, TRBD2 (5 bases). The sample was peripheral blood. CDR3 DNA sequence: TGTGCCAGTAGTATGCGGACTGGGCTCGAGCAGTACTTC. Translated: CASSMRTGLEQYF.